The 11 T cell receptor beta chains in this list originate from one sample, sequenced in a study of blood T cells in healthy people across ages. It was with a sample-barcoded 5' primer and a J-beta primer mix that a second PCR of roughly 7 to 12 cycles was run. TCRdb recomputed calls from the 5' RACE reads with MiXCR, one row per CDR3 protein. The table has 590,000 or so distinct CDR3 sequences, about 30% seen once. Source material: blood. All receptors derive from a woman older than 75 in good health.

This clonotype was seen many times. The junction does not match germline at one end; this may be a read error. The chain couples TRBV4-1 to TRBJ1-4; perhaps TRBD1 as D (6 bases). Germline loops: CDR1 MGHRA, CDR2 YSYEKL. This CDR3 spans 14 amino acids. CDR3 DNA: TGCGCCAGCAGCCAAGATAGGGCAGGGGAAAGACTGTTTTTT. Its protein product is CASSQDRAGERLFF.

This chain uses TRBV7-9 with TRBJ2-6, with TRBD1 matching over 10 bases. The CDR3 loop spans 17 amino acids. Germline lookup yields CDR1 SEHNR and CDR2 FQNEAQ (reference sequence). V trimming: 5 bases; J trimming: 2 bases; junction bases outside the gene matches: 6. The DNA of the CDR3 is TGTGCCAGCAGCCAATGGGGACAGGGGACTGGGGCCAACGTCCTGACTTTC. This gives the protein CASSQWGQGTGANVLTF.

Notes on this clonotype: It may be a read error: a sequence one base away is much more abundant. The chain couples TRBV7-8 to TRBJ2-3; TRBD2 is a possible D gene (7 bases). Germline loops: CDR1 SGHVS, CDR2 FQNEAQ. The CDR3 is made up of 16 amino acids. V was clipped by 1 base and J by 1 base, with 12 bases between them. The CDR3 here is CASSLDRGARTDTQYF. CDR3 bases: TGTGCCAGCAGCTTAGATCGGGGGGCCCGCACAGATACGCAGTATTTT.

This clonotype was recorded many times. This could be a read error, since a much larger clone is one nucleotide away. V is TRBV5-1 and J is TRBJ2-7; TRBD1 matches at 8 bases. The CDR3 length is 13 residues. Germline V gene data show CDR1 as SGHRS and CDR2 as YFSETQ. The chain's CDR3 is CASRGTGVYEQYF. In nucleotides, the CDR3 is TGTGCCAGCAGGGGGACAGGAGTTTACGAGCAGTACTTC.

This clonotype occurred many times. V gene TRBV30 combines with J gene TRBJ2-1; D is uncertain. The V end was cut by 0 bases, the J end by 4 bases, with 16 bases between. Germline V gene lookup returns CDR1 GTSNPN and CDR2 SVGIG (reference sequence). The CDR3 is 16 residues long. The CDR3 spells CAWSVFGRSTYNEQFF. DNA for the CDR3: TGTGCCTGGAGTGTATTTGGTCGGAGCACATACAATGAGCAGTTCTTC.

This clonotype appeared a few times. The rearrangement links TRBV3-1 to TRBJ2-7; the D gene is possibly TRBD2 (5 bases). Germline V CDR1 and CDR2: LGHDT, YNNKEL (reference sequence). V dropped 1 base and J dropped 2 bases, with 9 bases sitting between them. This CDR3 contains 14 residues. The CDR3 region is CASSQVRGTYEQYF. For the CDR3, the DNA is TGTGCCAGCAGCCAAGTACGGGGAACCTACGAGCAGTACTTC.

This clonotype was counted only a few times. The rearrangement joins TRBV30 to TRBJ2-2, with 7 bases matching TRBD1. From germline, CDR1 is GTSNPN and CDR2 SVGIG (reference sequence). There are 13 residues in the CDR3. Unmatched junction bases numbered 3, after V lost 3 bases and J lost 5 bases. The CDR3 reads CAWRKTGTGELFF. As DNA, the CDR3 is TGTGCCTGGAGGAAGACAGGGACCGGGGAGCTGTTTTTT.

This clonotype was observed at least ten times. The chain recombines TRBV12-3 or TRBV12-4 with TRBJ1-5; possible D gene TRBD1, 6 bases. The CDR3 extends over 15 amino acids. With 5 bases removed from V and 4 bases from J, the gap between germline ends came to 15 bases. The CDR3 sequence is CASSPGLGANQPQHF. The CDR3 bases are TGTGCCAGCAGTCCGGGGCTGGGGGCGAATCAGCCCCAGCATTTT.

With respect to this clonotype: The junction and the germline gene differ at one end; a read error may be behind it. This chain links TRBV14 with TRBJ1-1; 11 positions match TRBD1. This CDR3 is 16 amino acids long. Germline assignment: CDR1 SGHDN and CDR2 FVKESK. The chain's CDR3 is CVSSRRTGGISTEAFF. The CDR3 coding sequence is TGTGTCAGCAGCCGACGGACAGGGGGCATAAGCACTGAAGCTTTCTTT.

For the CDR3, the DNA is TGCAGTGCTAGCAAGGGTAGCTCCTACAATGAGCAGTACTTC. Protein sequence: CSASKGSSYNEQYF. This chain uses TRBV20-1 with TRBJ2-1; D remains unclear. The end of the DNA is better explained by TRBJ2-7, so the J call may be wrong. This CDR3 has 14 residues. The V gene's germline CDR1 is DFQATT and CDR2 SNEGSKA (reference sequence).

The rearrangement joins TRBV3-1 to TRBJ1-1; a weak D match, TRBD1 (5 bases). Germline V gene data show CDR1 as LGHDT and CDR2 as YNNKEL (reference sequence). This CDR3 is built from 12 residues. The V end lost 0 bases, the J end lost 7 bases, and 6 bases lay between the germline ends. The CDR3 reads CASSQETGEAFF. CDR3 DNA sequence: TGTGCCAGCAGCCAAGAAACAGGTGAAGCTTTCTTT.